Listed here is a single TCR beta chain. Its antigen is not yet known. One base away there is no much larger clone; base qualities are not given. Library construction relied on 5' RACE. Sequenced using an Illumina HiSeq 2500. A second PCR of roughly 7 to 12 cycles was performed with a sample-barcoded 5' primer and a J-beta primer mix. Each TCR beta cDNA molecule received a unique molecular identifier from a template-switch 5' adaptor carrying 12 random nucleotides. Each sample yielded at least 2.5 million CDR3-containing paired-end reads. First-strand cDNA was synthesized from all RNA with the Mint cDNA synthesis kit, primed by a TRBC-specific oligonucleotide. After uracil-DNA glycosylase treatment, a first 18-cycle PCR used universal primers M1SS and BC2_uni_R on all cDNA. Per the authors' processing: Each sample was normalized by randomly selecting 1 million high-quality reads, each carrying a distinct molecular identifier. Instead of being binned into consensus sequences, reads with shared molecular identifiers were discarded. MiTCR, set to a Q25 quality threshold and the strictest error-elimination algorithm, was used for CDR3 identification, clonotype clustering and error correction. A nonparametric unseen species model with Euler transformation was used to estimate a lower bound on total TCR beta diversity. TCRdb reran the public reads through fastp at Q25 and MiXCR, keeping productive beta chains. Every entry covers one CDR3 protein and lists the most common genes and DNA from its rows. These V and J calls rely on TCRdb rather than the paper's analysis. The table for this sample lists about a million distinct CDR3 sequences; more than 30% of them were counted only once. The ten largest account for approximately 14% of the sample.

Taken from the germline V gene, the CDR1 and CDR2 loops are MGHRA and YSYEKL. V sheds 2 bases and J sheds 9 bases, leaving 14 bases between their ends. From the cysteine up to the phenylalanine, the CDR3 has a length of 14 residues. Solely the CDR3 DNA is kept, with 42 bases framed from the first base. This sample is part of a study of blood T cells in healthy people across ages (dated by TCRdb to between 2014 and 2016). Regarding the study in general: In model experiments, template switching captured about one uniquely barcoded TCR beta cDNA molecule for every two T cells. The study measured age-related changes in TCR beta repertoire diversity using deep sequencing normalized with unique cDNA molecular identifiers. The donors were split into four age groups: young (average about 16 years), middle-aged (around 37), aged (more than 55) and long-lived (roughly 80). Donors of different ages were randomly distributed across sequencing lanes to avoid experimental bias. The study analyzed two additional independent replicas of 1 million unique cDNA reads from the same blood draw for two donors, one aged 18 to 29 and one aged 80 or older.

The research as a whole found: Since profiling was done on bulk unsorted PBMCs, naive and antigen-experienced compartments could not be conclusively compared. Because donor CMV infection status was unknown, age-related changes in expanded clonotypes were potentially confounded. Estimates of total diversity based on one million sequenced T cells were regarded as lower bounds and as underestimates. Observed TCR beta diversity per million T cells fell roughly linearly with age, and a significant reduction was already apparent by age roughly 40. Compared with the aged group, the long-lived group had more naive CD4+ T cells, fewer expanded clones and increased TCR diversity, suggesting age selection. The percentage of naive T cells measured by flow cytometry correlated strongly with observed TCR beta diversity.

The roughly 39 donors, aged 6 to 90 years, were systemically healthy Caucasian individuals from Russia. Each donor gave 8 to 10 milliliters of peripheral blood, collected into EDTA-treated Vacutainer tubes. Ficoll-Paque density-gradient centrifugation was used to isolate PBMCs, with at least 7 million per sample. Total RNA was extracted from PBMCs with Trizol reagent, with at least 5.5 micrograms obtained per sample. Naive CD45RAhigh/CD27high T cell percentages were measured by flow cytometry on a PBMC aliquot from every donor. The source material was blood. Here the chain combines TRBV4-1 and TRBJ2-1; D gene: possibly TRBD1, on 6 matching bases. The TCR sequence derives from a man aged 18 to 30 in good health. The DNA reads as follows: TGCGCCAGCAGCCAACAAGGACAGAGGGGTGAGCAGTTCTTC. It specifies CASSQQGQRGEQFF.